This T cell receptor beta chain was observed in a study of T cell changes during pregnancy in multiple sclerosis (dated by TCRdb to 2018 to 2020). Study-level background: The study examined how the T cell repertoire changed over the course of pregnancy in women with multiple sclerosis.

Receptors were amplified or captured by the immunoSEQ multiplex PCR assay. TCRdb stores this immuneACCESS table with in-frame sequences only. Part of the clones is absent; in the studies checked, under half of the shortfall reflects unresolved V genes, and no reason is known for the rest. The sample yields tens of thousands of clones; approximately 92% were counted once. Over 2% of the sample is taken by the ten largest. Relative to germline, V is 2 bases shorter and J is 2 bases shorter, with 13 bases between their ends. The CDR3 spans 15 residues, from the cysteine through the phenylalanine. The CDR3 DNA has 45 bases and is translated from base 1. CDR1 and CDR2 are drawn from the germline V gene: SQVTM, ANQGSEA. Concerning this clone: Its specific antigen is unknown. One base away there is no much larger clone; base qualities are not given.

Here the chain combines TRBV29-1 and TRBJ1-3; the D gene is not confidently resolved. The input for sequencing was peripheral blood, taken before pregnancy. The source is a female donor with multiple sclerosis, enrolled in a pregnancy study. The CDR3 here reads CSVETRLTAGNTIYF. The bases are TGCAGCGTTGAAACCCGGTTAACGGCTGGAAACACCATATATTTT.